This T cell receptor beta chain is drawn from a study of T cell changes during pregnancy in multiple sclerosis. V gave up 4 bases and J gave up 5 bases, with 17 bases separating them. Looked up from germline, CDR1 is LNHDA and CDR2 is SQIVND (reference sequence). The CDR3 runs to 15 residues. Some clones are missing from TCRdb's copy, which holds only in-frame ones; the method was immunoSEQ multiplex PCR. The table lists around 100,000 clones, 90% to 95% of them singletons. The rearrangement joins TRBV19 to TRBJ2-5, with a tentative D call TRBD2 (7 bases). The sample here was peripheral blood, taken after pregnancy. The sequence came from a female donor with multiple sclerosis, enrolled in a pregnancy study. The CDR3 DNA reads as TGTGCCAGTAGTAGGGGAGGGGGTGGCGTGGAGACCCAGTACTTC. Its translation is CASSRGGGGVETQYF.